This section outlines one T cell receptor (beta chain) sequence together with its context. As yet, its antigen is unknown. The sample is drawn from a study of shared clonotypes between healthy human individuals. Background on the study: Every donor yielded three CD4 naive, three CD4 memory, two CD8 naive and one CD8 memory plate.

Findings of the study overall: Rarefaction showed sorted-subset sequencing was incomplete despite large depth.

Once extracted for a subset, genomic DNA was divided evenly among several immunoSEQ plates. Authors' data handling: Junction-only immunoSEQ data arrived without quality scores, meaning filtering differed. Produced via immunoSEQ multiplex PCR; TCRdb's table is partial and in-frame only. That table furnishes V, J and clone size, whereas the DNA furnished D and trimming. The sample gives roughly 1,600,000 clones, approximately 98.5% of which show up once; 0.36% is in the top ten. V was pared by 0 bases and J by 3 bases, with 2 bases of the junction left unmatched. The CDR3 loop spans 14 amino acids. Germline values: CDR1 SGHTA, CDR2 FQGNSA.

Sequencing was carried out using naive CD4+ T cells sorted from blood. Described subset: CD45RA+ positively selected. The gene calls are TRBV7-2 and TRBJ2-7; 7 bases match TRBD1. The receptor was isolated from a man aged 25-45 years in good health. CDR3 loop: CASSLAGTDYEQYF. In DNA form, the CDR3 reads TGTGCCAGCAGCTTAGCCGGGACAGACTACGAGCAGTACTTC.